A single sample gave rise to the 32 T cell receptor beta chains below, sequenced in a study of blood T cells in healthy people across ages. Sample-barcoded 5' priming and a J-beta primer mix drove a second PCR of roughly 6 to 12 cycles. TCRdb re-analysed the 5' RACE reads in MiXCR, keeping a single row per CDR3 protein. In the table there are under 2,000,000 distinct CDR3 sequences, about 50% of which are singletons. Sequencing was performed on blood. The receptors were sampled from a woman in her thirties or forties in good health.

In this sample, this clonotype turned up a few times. CDR3 nucleotides: TGTGCCAGCAGCGTAACTTCATGGAATGGCTACACCTTC. This translates into CASSVTSWNGYTF. V and J are TRBV9 and TRBJ1-2; D is ambiguous. The length of the CDR3 is 13 residues. The germline gives CDR1 SGDLS, CDR2 YYNGEE. V was pared by 1 base and J by 6 bases, with 10 bases between.

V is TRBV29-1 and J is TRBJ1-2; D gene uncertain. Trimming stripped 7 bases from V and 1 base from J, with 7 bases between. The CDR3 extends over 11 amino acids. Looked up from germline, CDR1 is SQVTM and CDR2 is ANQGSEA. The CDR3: CSGLINYGYTF. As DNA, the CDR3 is TGCAGCGGTCTTATTAACTATGGCTACACCTTC. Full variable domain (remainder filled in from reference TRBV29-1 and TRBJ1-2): SAVISQKPSRDICQRGTSLTIQCQVDSQVTMMFWYRQQPGQSLTLIATANQGSEATYESGFVIDKFPISRPNLTFSTLTVSNMSPEDSSIYLCSGLINYGYTFGSGTRLTVV.

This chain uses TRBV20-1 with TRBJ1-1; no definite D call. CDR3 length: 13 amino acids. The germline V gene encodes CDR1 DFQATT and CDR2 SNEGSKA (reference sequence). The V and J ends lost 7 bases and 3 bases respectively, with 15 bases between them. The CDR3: CSGNGLSDTEAFF. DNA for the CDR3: TGCAGTGGAAATGGTTTGAGCGACACTGAAGCTTTCTTT.

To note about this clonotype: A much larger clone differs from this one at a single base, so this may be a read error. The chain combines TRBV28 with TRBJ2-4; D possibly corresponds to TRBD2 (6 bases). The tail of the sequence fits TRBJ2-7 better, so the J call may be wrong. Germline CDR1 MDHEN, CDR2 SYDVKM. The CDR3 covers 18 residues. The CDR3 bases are TGTGCCAGCAGTTTACCTGGGAAGACAGACGGACTATCCTACGAGCAGTACTTC. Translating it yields CASSLPGKTDGLSYEQYF.

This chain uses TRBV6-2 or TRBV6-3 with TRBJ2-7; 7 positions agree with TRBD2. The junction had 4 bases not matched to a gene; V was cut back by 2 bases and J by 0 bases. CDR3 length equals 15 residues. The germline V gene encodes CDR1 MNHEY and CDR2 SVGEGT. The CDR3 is CASSYRGLSSYEQYF. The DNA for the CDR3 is TGTGCCAGCAGTTACCGGGGACTAAGCTCCTACGAGCAGTACTTC.

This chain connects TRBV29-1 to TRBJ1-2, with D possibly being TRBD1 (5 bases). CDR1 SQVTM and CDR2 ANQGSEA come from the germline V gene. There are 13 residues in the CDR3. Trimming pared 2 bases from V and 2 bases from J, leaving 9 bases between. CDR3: CSVETDTNYGYTF. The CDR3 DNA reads TGCAGCGTTGAAACGGACACGAACTATGGCTACACCTTC.

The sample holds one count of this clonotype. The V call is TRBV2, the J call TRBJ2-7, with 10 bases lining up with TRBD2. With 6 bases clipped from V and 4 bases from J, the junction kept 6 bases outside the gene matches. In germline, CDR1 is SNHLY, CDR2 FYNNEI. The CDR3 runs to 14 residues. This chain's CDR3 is CASSKGLAFYEQYF. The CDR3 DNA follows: TGTGCCAGCAGCAAGGGACTAGCGTTTTACGAGCAGTACTTC.

CDR3: CASSLVSRLANPRHEQFF. In DNA form, the CDR3 reads TGCGCCAGCAGCTTGGTATCTAGGCTAGCAAATCCGAGACATGAGCAGTTCTTC. The chain is built from TRBV5-1 and TRBJ2-1; possibly TRBD2 for D (5 bases). From germline, CDR1 is SGHRS and CDR2 YFSETQ. CDR3 length: 18 amino acids. V was cut by 0 bases and J by 8 bases, with 24 bases left in between.

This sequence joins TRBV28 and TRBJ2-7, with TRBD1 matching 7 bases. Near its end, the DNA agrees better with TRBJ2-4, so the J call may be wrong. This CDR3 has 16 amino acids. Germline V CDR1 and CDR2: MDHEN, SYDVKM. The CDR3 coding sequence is TGTGCCAGCAGTTTATCTTATGCCGGGACAGAAAACATTCAGTACTTC. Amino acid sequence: CASSLSYAGTENIQYF.

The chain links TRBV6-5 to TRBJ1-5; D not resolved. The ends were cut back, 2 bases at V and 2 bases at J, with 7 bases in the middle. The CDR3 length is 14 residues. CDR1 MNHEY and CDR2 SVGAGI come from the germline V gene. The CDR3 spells CASSYAVGNQPQHF. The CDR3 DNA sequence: TGTGCCAGCAGTTACGCCGTAGGCAATCAGCCCCAGCATTTT.

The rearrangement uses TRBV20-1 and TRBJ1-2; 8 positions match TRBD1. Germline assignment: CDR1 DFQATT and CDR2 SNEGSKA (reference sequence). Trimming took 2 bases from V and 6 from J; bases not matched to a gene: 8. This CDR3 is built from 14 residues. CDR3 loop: CSARKDREGNGYTF. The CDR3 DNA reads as TGCAGTGCTAGAAAGGACAGGGAGGGGAATGGCTACACCTTC.

Here the CDR3 reads CASSPGGVPDTQYF. The CDR3 DNA follows: TGTGCCAGCAGTCCTGGAGGGGTCCCAGATACGCAGTATTTT. This chain joins TRBV12-3 or TRBV12-4 and TRBJ2-3, with D tentatively TRBD2 (6 bases). With 5 bases removed from V and 4 bases from J, the gap between germline ends came to 13 bases. The length of the CDR3 is 14 residues.

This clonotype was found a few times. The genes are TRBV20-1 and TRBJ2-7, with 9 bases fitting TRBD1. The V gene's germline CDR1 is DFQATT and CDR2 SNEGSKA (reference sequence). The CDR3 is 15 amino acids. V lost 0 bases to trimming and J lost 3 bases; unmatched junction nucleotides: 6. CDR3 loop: CSARDTGTGHYEQYF. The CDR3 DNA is TGCAGTGCTAGAGATACCGGGACAGGGCACTACGAGCAGTACTTC.

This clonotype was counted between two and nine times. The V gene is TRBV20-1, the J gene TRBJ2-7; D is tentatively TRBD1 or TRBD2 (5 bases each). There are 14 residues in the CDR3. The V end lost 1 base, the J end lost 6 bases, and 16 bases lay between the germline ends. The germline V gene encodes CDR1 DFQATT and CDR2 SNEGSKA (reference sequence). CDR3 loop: CSARVWGKKGEQYF. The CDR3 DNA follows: TGCAGTGCTAGAGTGTGGGGGAAGAAGGGCGAGCAGTACTTC.

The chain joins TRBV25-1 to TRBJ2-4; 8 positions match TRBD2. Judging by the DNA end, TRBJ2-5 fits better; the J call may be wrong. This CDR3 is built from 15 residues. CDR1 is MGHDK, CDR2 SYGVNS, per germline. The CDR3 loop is CASTPTGGMGETQYF. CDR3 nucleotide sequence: TGTGCCAGCACCCCAACGGGAGGGATGGGTGAGACCCAGTACTTC.

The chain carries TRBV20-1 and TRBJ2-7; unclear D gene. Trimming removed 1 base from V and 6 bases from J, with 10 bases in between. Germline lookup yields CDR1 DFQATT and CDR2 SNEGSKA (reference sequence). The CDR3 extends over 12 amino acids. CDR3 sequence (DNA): TGCAGTGCTAGAGCGTCTATGGGCGAGCAGTACTTC. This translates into CSARASMGEQYF.

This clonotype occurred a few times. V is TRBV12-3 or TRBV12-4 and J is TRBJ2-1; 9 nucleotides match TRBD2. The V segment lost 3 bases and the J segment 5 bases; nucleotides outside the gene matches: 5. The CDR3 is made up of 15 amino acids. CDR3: CASSFSGGIHNEQFF. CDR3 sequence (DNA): TGTGCCAGCAGTTTCAGCGGGGGGATCCACAATGAGCAGTTCTTC.

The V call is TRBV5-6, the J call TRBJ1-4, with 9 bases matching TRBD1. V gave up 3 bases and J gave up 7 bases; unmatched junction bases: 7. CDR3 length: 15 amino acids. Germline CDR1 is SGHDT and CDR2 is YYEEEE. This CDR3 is CASSSQGAGGEKLFF. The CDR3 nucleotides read TGTGCCAGCAGCTCACAGGGGGCGGGAGGTGAAAAACTGTTTTTT.

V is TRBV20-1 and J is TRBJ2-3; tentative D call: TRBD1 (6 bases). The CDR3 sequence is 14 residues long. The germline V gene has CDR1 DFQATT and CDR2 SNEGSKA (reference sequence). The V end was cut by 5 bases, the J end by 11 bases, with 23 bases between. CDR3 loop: CSAGAQGFMFGQYF. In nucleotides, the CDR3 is TGCAGTGCTGGAGCTCAGGGGTTCATGTTTGGGCAGTATTTT.

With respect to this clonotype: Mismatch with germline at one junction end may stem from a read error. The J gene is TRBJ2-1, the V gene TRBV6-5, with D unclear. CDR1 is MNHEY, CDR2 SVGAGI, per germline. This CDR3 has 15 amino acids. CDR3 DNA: TGTGCCGGCAGTGACGCCCCAGGTTTGTACAATGAGCAGTTCTTC. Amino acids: CAGSDAPGLYNEQFF.

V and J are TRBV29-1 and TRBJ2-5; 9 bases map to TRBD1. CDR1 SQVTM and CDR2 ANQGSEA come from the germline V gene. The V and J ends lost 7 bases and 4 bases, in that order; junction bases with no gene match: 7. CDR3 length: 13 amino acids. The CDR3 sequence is CSETGGGGETQYF. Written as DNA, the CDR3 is TGCAGCGAGACAGGGGGAGGAGGAGAGACCCAGTACTTC.

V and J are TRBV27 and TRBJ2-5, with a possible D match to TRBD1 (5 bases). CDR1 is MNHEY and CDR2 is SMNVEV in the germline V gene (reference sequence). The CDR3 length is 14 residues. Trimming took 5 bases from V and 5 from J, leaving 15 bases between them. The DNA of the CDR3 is TGTGCCAGCAGTCCACGACAGCTTTTTGAGACCCAGTACTTC. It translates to CASSPRQLFETQYF.

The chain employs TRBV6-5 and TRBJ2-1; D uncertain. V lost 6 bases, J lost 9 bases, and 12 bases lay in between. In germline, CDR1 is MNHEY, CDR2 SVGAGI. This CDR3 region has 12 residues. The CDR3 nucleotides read TGTGCCAGCAGATTTGCAGTCGGTGAGCAGTTCTTC. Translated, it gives CASRFAVGEQFF.

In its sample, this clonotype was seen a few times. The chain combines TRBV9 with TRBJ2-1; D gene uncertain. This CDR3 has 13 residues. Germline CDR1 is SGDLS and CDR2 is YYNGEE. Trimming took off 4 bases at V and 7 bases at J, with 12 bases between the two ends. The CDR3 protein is CASSPVRANEQFF. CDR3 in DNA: TGTGCCAGCAGCCCGGTGAGAGCGAATGAGCAGTTCTTC.

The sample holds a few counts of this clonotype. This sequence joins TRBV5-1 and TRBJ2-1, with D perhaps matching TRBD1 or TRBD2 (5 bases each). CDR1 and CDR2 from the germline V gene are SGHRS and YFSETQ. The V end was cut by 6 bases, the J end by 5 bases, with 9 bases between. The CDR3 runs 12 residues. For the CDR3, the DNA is TGCGCCAGCACGTGGGGGAACAATGAGCAGTTCTTC. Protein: CASTWGNNEQFF.

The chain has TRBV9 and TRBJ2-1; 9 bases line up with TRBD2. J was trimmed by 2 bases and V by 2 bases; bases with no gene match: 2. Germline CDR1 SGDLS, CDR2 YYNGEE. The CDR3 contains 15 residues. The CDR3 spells CASSVASGAYNEQFF. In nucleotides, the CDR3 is TGTGCCAGCAGCGTCGCTAGCGGGGCCTACAATGAGCAGTTCTTC.

CDR3 in DNA: TGTGCCAGCAGCGGAGGACAGGGGACTAATGAAAAACTGTTTTTT. Encoded protein: CASSGGQGTNEKLFF. The chain is built from TRBV9 and TRBJ1-4; 9 nucleotides line up with TRBD1. The CDR3 loop spans 15 amino acids. The V gene end was trimmed by 3 bases and the J gene end by 2 bases; junction bases not matched to a gene: 2. The germline V gene encodes CDR1 SGDLS and CDR2 YYNGEE.

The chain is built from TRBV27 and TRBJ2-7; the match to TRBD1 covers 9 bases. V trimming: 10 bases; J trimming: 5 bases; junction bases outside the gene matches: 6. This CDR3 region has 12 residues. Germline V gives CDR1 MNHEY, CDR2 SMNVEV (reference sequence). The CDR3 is CATGTGYHEQYF. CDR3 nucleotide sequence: TGTGCCACCGGGACAGGGTACCACGAGCAGTACTTC.

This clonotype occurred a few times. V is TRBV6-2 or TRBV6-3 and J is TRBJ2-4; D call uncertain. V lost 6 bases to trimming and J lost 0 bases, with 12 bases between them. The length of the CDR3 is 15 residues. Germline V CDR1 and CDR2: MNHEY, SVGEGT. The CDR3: CASSPFRLAKNIQYF. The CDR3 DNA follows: TGTGCCAGCAGCCCCTTCCGACTAGCCAAAAACATTCAGTACTTC.

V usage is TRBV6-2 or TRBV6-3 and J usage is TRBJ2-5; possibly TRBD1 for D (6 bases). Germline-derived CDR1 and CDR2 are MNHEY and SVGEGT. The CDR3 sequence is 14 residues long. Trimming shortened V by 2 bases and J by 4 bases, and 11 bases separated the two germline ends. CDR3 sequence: CASSYAGQSETQYF. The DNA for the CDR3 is TGTGCCAGCAGTTACGCCGGACAGTCAGAGACCCAGTACTTC.

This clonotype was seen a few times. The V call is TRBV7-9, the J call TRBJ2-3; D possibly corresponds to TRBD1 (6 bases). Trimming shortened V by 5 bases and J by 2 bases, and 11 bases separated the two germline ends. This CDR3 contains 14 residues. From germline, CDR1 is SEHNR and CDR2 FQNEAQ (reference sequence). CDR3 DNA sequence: TGTGCCAGCAGCGACGGACAGTACACAGATACGCAGTATTTT. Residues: CASSDGQYTDTQYF.

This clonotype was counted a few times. This CDR3 is CASSHYKGVRLYNEQFF. The DNA of the CDR3 is TGCGCCAGCAGCCACTACAAGGGGGTCCGCCTATACAATGAGCAGTTCTTC. V usage is TRBV4-1 and J usage is TRBJ2-1; D is perhaps TRBD1 (6 bases). Germline-derived CDR1 and CDR2 are MGHRA and YSYEKL. Trimming removed 3 bases from V and 4 bases from J, with 19 bases in between. This CDR3 comprises 17 residues.